This T cell receptor (beta chain) was obtained from a study of cytomegalovirus exposure and HLA in healthy donors (dated by TCRdb to 2016 to 2017). With regard to the full study: An earlier analysis of some 620 of the donors reported 250 to 300 Gb of sequence data and 95 million to 120 million unique TCR beta sequences obtained from 180 million or so T cells. The T cell repertoires of 666 subjects were profiled by immunosequencing and related to cytomegalovirus serostatus. Because of strong linkage in the cohort, a few DR-DQ haplotypes were treated as single units for association and clustering. High-throughput TCR immunosequencing, statistical association of individual TCRs with disease status, and machine learning were combined to predict cytomegalovirus infection status. On average, 235,054 unique TCR beta nucleotide sequences were sequenced per donor among several hundred genotyped donors of the cohort, with roughly 20% of those sequences being non-productive. A separate validation cohort of some 130 different subjects was used in addition to the 666-subject first cohort. Every discovery cohort repertoire had been produced on one sequencing platform. Both class I and class II loci were covered by HLA typing, at four-digit resolution. Among the roughly 430 genotyped donors, around 81% belonged to the genetic ancestry cluster associated with self-reported Caucasian donors. An early release that covered about 640 HLA-typed donors contained approximately 290 gigabases of sequencing data and 80 million or so unique TCR sequences. In an earlier analysis of about 590 of the donors, high-throughput TCR beta sequencing was used to judge whether each TCR beta V gene segment behaved as functional or pseudogenic. The study was designed to test whether signatures of past pathogen exposure could be identified by cataloging public T cell receptors. To study patterns of TCR occurrence, a later analysis re-analyzed previously published TCR beta repertoires from 650 to 750 donors and added high-resolution HLA genotyping. In a later genetic analysis, genome-wide SNP genotypes for about three fifths of the roughly 670 donors were used, and that subset was treated as a discovery cohort. Donor age, sex, ethnicity and CMV serostatus were compiled together with the repertoire data. Typing coverage varied by locus: 629-630 donors for A, B, C, DRB1 and DQB1; roughly 510 for DQA1; 606 for DPA1; roughly 470 for DPB1. Rather than using new phenotypic data, the later analysis identified candidate immune exposures from TCR beta sequences and from how often those sequences occurred across donors. Overall results and qualifications from the work: While some public TCRs were present in many individuals, most TCR sequences turned up only very rarely across donors. A further reported finding was that TCR beta sequences accurately predicted the HLA-A and HLA-B alleles for most subjects in the first cohort. Several of the top co-occurrence clusters appeared to be linked to parvovirus B19, influenza, CMV and Epstein-Barr virus, according to a later analysis. The classifier was reported to diagnose cytomegalovirus status with high specificity and sensitivity in both the original and validation cohorts. Broadly in line with IMGT annotations, most TCR beta V segments showed up in productive rearrangements about 87% or about 30% of the time in an earlier analysis of 450 to 600 of the donors. In a later genetic analysis, fewer N-insertions in productive TCRs were reported among donors in an Asian-associated ancestry cluster than the approximately 710-donor mean. The study gave a list of 150 to 200 TCR beta chains associated with cytomegalovirus. A later analysis found that HLA-associated TCR beta chains were more clonally expanded and had lower generation probabilities than equally common non-associated chains. A cluster of highly shared sequence variants was judged likely to represent a technical artifact of the sequencing pipeline. This cohort had only TCR beta chains sequenced, and the lack of alpha or paired-chain data limited which features could be detected. Because some donors lacked HLA typing at each locus, the association tests relied only on the typed subset. A later analysis found that TCR association rates varied across HLA loci, with DRB1 alleles showing the most associated TCRs and HLA-C alleles the fewest. Correlated functional status among segregating V segments might be attributable to linkage disequilibrium, but an unknown experimental factor could not be ruled out. Because counts were too low, 15 to 20 rarely observed V segments, including chromosome 9 orphons, were excluded from the earlier analysis of several hundred of the donors. A later genetic analysis associated a missense DCLRE1C variant with V-gene and J-gene trimming of TCR beta chains, and an independent cohort replicated the association. It was suggested by the authors that the approach could potentially be generalized to other disease states and immunological phenotypes. In vitro tests confirmed that a few of the cytomegalovirus-associated TCR beta chains recognize cytomegalovirus antigens. A later analysis found that most CMV-associated TCR beta chains appeared HLA-restricted, with HLA associations seemingly driven largely by CMV exposure. When HLA alleles, especially DR and DQ, strongly co-occurred, attributing TCR associations to individual alleles was difficult. Presence/absence analyses assumed roughly uniform sequencing depth across donors, an assumption that may not hold. The only immune exposure information available for the cohort was CMV serostatus. Specific HLA alleles were associated with 15,000 to 20,000 TCR beta sequences at a false discovery rate of 0.05 in a later analysis. Because the 87-base-pair reads could not distinguish some IMGT-functional V segments, including TRBV6-2 and TRBV6-3, those segments were excluded.

For this clone: Its antigen is unknown. One base away there is no much larger clone; base qualities are not given.

The library was built by means of the immunoSEQ multiplex PCR assay. A mixture of 60 forward primers for TCR Vbeta segments and 13 reverse primers for TCR Jbeta segments was used in the multiplex PCR. A multiplex PCR assay on genomic DNA amplified the CDR3 region of rearranged TCR beta genes. Amplified TCR beta libraries were sequenced as 87-base-pair reads on the Illumina HiSeq System. The original methods were these. Across the 700 or so repertoires, a later analysis counted tens of millions of unique TCR beta chains, some 11 million of which were shared by at least two donors. Raw reads were error-corrected and collapsed into unique sequences with a nearest-neighbor algorithm that merged closely related sequences to remove PCR and sequencing errors. V, D and J gene segments were assigned by aligning CDR3 sequences to IMGT reference sequences. For a sequence to be retained, a match of at least six nucleotides was required to both a V gene segment and a J gene segment. A rearrangement was called productive if the CDR3 had no stop codons and remained in frame with V and J, and every other rearrangement was called non-productive. Following IMGT convention, CDR3 was defined as the stretch from the second conserved V-encoded cysteine to the conserved J-encoded phenylalanine. The earlier analysis of 450 to 750 of the donors excluded any sequence lacking an unambiguous match to a single V gene segment. An earlier analysis of 500 to 600 of the donors classified V segments as functional when productive rearrangements were above 56.7% and as segregating when the standard deviation between donors was above 5%. A statistical classification framework was developed to diagnose cytomegalovirus status using the catalog of TCR beta chain sequences. A later analysis assigned V and J genes by comparing TCR nucleotide sequences with IMGT/GENE-DB human TR gene sequences. A later analysis assigned CDR3 sequences and most-parsimonious VDJ recombination scenarios with the TCRdist pipeline. In a later analysis, each TCR beta chain was defined by its CDR3 amino acid sequence together with its V-gene family, and reads lacking a unique V-gene family were excluded. In a later analysis, some 600 highly shared, low-generation-probability nucleotide sequences were removed to address suspected cross-contamination and a sequencing artifact. A later analysis calculated a clonal expansion index for each public chain from normalized within-repertoire ranks of inferred template counts. Generation probabilities in a later analysis came from a VDJ recombination model fitted to out-of-frame rearrangements, and those results were checked against IGoR. In a later analysis, hypergeometric tests were used to score TCR-TCR, TCR-HLA and TCR-CMV co-occurrence, with a repertoire-size bias correction applied to TCR pairs. To estimate false discovery rates, a later analysis permuted the HLA or CMV assignments 20 times. A later analysis grouped co-occurring TCRs with DBSCAN, adding TCRdist sequence similarity when clustering within HLA-allele-positive subsets. Repertoires with fewer than 30,000 or more than 120,000 public chains, plus five repertoires with anomalous nucleotide sharing, were excluded from co-occurrence clustering. The table was pulled from immuneACCESS by TCRdb, which kept in-frame rearrangements only. Such tables lose some clones; where checked, under half of the loss comes from unresolved V genes, and the rest has no known cause. From that table come the V and J calls and clone size; the DNA was used to work out D and trimming. For this sample there are more than 85,000 clones; around three quarters appear just once. The ten largest clones add up to roughly 1.3% of the sample.

Spanning cysteine to phenylalanine, the CDR3 consists of 17 amino acids. The CDR3 DNA has 51 bases and is translated from base 1. Looking up the germline V gene yields CDR1 LGHNA and CDR2 YSLEER. The germline V and J ends show losses of 0 bases and 5 bases respectively, and no gene match explains 12 bases of the junction. The cohort comprised around 700 healthy bone marrow donors. At the time of sampling, every cohort member was nominally healthy, though immune exposures that went unrecorded were likely present. The donor was CMV seronegative and belonged to the group of 352 seronegative cohort members. A peripheral blood sample was collected from each donor, and TCR beta sequencing was performed on peripheral blood mononuclear cells. Genomic DNA extraction from the blood cell samples was performed with the Qiagen DNeasy Blood Extraction Kit.

This clonotype was obtained from a woman aged 25 to 39 in good health and CMV-seronegative. Sequencing input: PBMCs. The receptor chain draws on TRBV4-3 and TRBJ2-7; 8 nucleotides in the junction match TRBD2. The DNA is as follows: TGCGCCAGCAGCCAAGAGGAGGGAGCGGGAGCGGTCGACGAGCAGTACTTC. This yields the protein CASSQEEGAGAVDEQYF.